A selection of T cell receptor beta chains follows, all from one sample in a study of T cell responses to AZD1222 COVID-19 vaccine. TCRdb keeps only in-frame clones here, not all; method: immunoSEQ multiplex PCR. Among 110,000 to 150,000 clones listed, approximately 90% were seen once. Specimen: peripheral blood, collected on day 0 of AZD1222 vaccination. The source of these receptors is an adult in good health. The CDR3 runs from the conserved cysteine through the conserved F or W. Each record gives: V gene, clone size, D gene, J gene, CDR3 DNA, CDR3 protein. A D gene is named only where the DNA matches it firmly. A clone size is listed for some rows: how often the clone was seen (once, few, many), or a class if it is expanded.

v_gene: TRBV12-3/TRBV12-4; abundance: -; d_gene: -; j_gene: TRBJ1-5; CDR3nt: TGTGCCAGCAGTACGGCCCCCAATCAGCCCCAGCATTTT; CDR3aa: CASSTAPNQPQHF
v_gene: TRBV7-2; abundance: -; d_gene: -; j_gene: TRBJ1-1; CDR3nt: TGTGCCAGCACCCTGGAGCACTTTGTTGTTAACACTGAAGCTTTCTTT; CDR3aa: CASTLEHFVVNTEAFF
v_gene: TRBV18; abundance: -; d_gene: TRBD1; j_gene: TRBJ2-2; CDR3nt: TGTGCCAGCTCACCGCGGACAGGGGACACCGGGGAGCTGTTTTTT; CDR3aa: CASSPRTGDTGELFF
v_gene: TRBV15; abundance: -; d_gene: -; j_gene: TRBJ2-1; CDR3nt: TGTGCCACCAGCAGAGATCTTGTAGCGAATGAGCAGTTCTTC; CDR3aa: CATSRDLVANEQFF
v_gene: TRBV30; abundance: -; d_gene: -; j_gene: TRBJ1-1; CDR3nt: TGTGCCTGGAGTGTACCTTCCGGGAGGGTGGATGAAGCTTTCTTT; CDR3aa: CAWSVPSGRVDEAFF
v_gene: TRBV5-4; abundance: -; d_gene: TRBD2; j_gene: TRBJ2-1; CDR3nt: TGTGCCAGCAGCCGTAGCGGGAGGATCATTTACAATGAGCAGTTCTTC; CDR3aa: CASSRSGRIIYNEQFF
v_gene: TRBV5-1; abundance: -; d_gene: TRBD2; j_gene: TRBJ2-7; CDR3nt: TGCGCCAGCAGCCTGGGGACTAGCGGGAGAGGATACGAGCAGTACTTC; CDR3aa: CASSLGTSGRGYEQYF
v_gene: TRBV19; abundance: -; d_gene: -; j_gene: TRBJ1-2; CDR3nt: TGTGCCAGTAGTATGAGGGGATCTAACTATGGCTACACCTTC; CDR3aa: CASSMRGSNYGYTF
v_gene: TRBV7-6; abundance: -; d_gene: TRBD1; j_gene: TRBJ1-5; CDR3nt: TGTGCCAGCAGCTCCGGGACAGGGACTCAGCCCCAGCATTTT; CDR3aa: CASSSGTGTQPQHF
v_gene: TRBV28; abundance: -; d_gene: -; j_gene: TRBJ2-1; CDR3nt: TGTGCCAGCAGACCAGGAGTCCCCTACTCCTACAATGAGCAGTTCTTC; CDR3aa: CASRPGVPYSYNEQFF
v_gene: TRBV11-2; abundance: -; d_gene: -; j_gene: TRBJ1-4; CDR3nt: TGTGCCAGCAGCTTAAGATCAGCTTATAATGAAAAACTGTTTTTT; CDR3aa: CASSLRSAYNEKLFF
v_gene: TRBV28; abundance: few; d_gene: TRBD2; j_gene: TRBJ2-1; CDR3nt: TGTGCCAGCAGTACCCGGACTAGCGGGAGGTTCAATGAGCAGTTCTTC; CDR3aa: CASSTRTSGRFNEQFF
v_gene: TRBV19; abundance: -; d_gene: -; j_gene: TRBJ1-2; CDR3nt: TGTGCCAGTAGTCCTGGGGCAGTTTTAGCCTTC; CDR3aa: CASSPGAVLAF
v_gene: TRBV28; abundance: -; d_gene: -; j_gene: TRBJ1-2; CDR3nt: TGTGCCAGCAGTTTATTCGGGTGGGGCTACACCTTC; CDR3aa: CASSLFGWGYTF